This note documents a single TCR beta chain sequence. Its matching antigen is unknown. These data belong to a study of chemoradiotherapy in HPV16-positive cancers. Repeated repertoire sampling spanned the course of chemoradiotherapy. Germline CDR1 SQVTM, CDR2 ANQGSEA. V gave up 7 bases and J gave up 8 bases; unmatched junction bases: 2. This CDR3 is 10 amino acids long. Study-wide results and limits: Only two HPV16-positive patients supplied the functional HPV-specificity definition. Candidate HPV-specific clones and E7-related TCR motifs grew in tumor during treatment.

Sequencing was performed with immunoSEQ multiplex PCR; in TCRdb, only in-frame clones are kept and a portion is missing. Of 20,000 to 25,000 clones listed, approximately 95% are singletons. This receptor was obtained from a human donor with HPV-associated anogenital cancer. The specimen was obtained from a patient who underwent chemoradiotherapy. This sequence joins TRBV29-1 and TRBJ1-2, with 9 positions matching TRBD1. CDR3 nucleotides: TGCAGCGCTGGGACAGGGGGCTACACCTTC. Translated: CSAGTGGYTF.